These T cell receptor beta chains were read from a single sample in a study of cytomegalovirus exposure and HLA in healthy donors. Profiled with immunoSEQ multiplex PCR; TCRdb holds only in-frame clones, not every one. This repertoire shows about 200,000 clones, more than 75% found once; its top ten account for around 1.5%. Input material: PBMCs. These TCRs come from a woman aged 18-29 years in good health and CMV-seronegative. The CDR3 runs from the conserved cysteine through the conserved F or W.

TRBV6-1,TRBJ1-6,CASSRTDVWSPLHF
TRBV6-5,TRBJ1-4,CASSVSGTGGEKLFF
TRBV7-8,TRBJ1-2,CASSLQTANYGYTF
TRBV1,TRBJ2-7,CTSSQGTGYEQYF
TRBV5-1,TRBJ2-7,CASSFAGANEQYF
TRBV6-1,TRBJ1-4,CASSEERGQGHNEKLFF
TRBV5-1,TRBJ2-1,CASSLAAREGGNEQFF
TRBV30,TRBJ1-2,CAWSVQAGEGYTF
TRBV19,TRBJ1-4,CASNPVGGSFEKLFF
TRBV14,-,CASSLRQIPYEQYF
TRBV10-3,TRBJ1-2,CAISEGREDRDGYTF
TRBV30,TRBJ2-4,CAWTPGTGGVAKNIQYF
TRBV21-1,TRBJ1-1,CASSKGGQLRNSNTEAFF
TRBV6-5,TRBJ2-3,CASSERGVTDTQYF
TRBV7-6,TRBJ2-7,CASSLDPGPYEQYF
TRBV12-5,TRBJ2-5,CASGFLQGSGGWETQYF
TRBV11-2,TRBJ2-1,CASSLGMWEGVEQFF
TRBV19,TRBJ2-4,CASSIAGVAKNIQYF
TRBV29-1,TRBJ1-1,CSVVTGNTEAFF
TRBV25-1,TRBJ1-2,CASSEDWQGDGYTF
TRBV27,TRBJ2-2,CASSYGLEAGELFF
TRBV12-5,TRBJ2-1,CASGPALRHEQFF
TRBV6-4,TRBJ1-1,CAFTWGRHTEAFF
TRBV6-6,TRBJ1-5,CASSRGRDQPQHF
TRBV11-3,TRBJ2-2,CASSLRRSTGELFF
TRBV6-4,TRBJ2-1,CASSSGTSGTNEQFF
TRBV13,TRBJ2-7,CASSSPSRGTYEQYF